The T cell receptor beta chain described here comes from a study of tumor-infiltrating lymphocytes in glioblastoma multiforme. Multiple V-beta primers and a C-beta primer amplified TCRB from RNA. TCRdb redid the calling of the multiplex PCR reads with MiXCR, one entry per CDR3 protein. Of approximately 30,000 distinct CDR3 sequences listed, under 70% are singletons. With regard to this clonotype: Possible read error: a much larger clone is one base away.

This CDR3 comprises 14 residues. Per germline, CDR1 DFQATT and CDR2 SNEGSKA (reference sequence). The TCR originated in a male donor with glioblastoma. Material: brain tumor tissue. The chain uses TRBV20-1 and TRBJ2-7; 10 positions match TRBD2. The CDR3 sequence: CSARPSGRGNERYF. The CDR3 nucleotides read TGCAGTGCTAGACCTAGCGGGAGAGGTAACGAGCGGTACTTC.